The 19 T cell receptor beta chains given below trace back to one sample, sequenced in a study of beta chain features in type 1 diabetes. Expressed TCRB transcripts were sequenced because the isolated RNA had all been reverse transcribed beforehand. Sequenced by immunoSEQ multiplex PCR; TCRdb stores in-frame clones only, minus some. The sample consists of about 410,000 clones, around 14% of them appearing once. Sequenced material: naive CD4+ T cells from blood. The origin of the receptors is a man aged 30-40 years in good health.

This clone was recorded a few times. The gene calls are TRBV2 and TRBJ2-1, with 8 positions matching TRBD2. V shed 7 bases, J shed 8 bases, and the junction held 7 bases outside the gene matches. The CDR3 spans 13 residues. The germline gives CDR1 SNHLY, CDR2 FYNNEI. CDR3 in amino acids: CASNSGGKDEQFF. The DNA of the CDR3 is TGTGCCAGCAATTCGGGAGGGAAGGATGAGCAGTTCTTC.

The rearrangement joins TRBV28 to TRBJ2-1, with 8 bases matching TRBD1. Per the germline V gene, CDR1 is MDHEN and CDR2 is SYDVKM. CDR3 length equals 12 residues. The V gene end was trimmed by 3 bases and the J gene end by 10 bases; junction bases not matched to a gene: 2. The CDR3 nucleotides read TGTGCCAGCAGTTTGACAGGGGACGAGCAGTTCTTC. Its translation: CASSLTGDEQFF.

The chain carries TRBV7-2 and TRBJ1-2, with 7 bases aligning to TRBD1. The CDR3 is made up of 16 amino acids. CDR1 and CDR2 from the germline V gene are SGHTA and FQGNSA. J was trimmed by 5 bases and V by 3 bases; bases with no gene match: 12. The CDR3 DNA is TGTGCCAGCAGCTTTCAAGGGGGCAGCCTGGTTTATGGCTACACCTTC. Its translation: CASSFQGGSLVYGYTF. The complete variable domain, with remaining parts taken from reference TRBV7-2 and TRBJ1-2, reads GAGVSQSPSNKVTEKGKDVELRCDPISGHTALYWYRQSLGQGLEFLIYFQGNSAPDKSGLPSDRFSAERTGGSVSTLTIQRTQQEDSAVYLCASSFQGGSLVYGYTFGSGTRLTVV.

This chain joins TRBV25-1 and TRBJ1-3; a possible D gene is TRBD1 (6 bases). The germline V and J ends were trimmed by 5 bases and 0 bases, with 11 bases remaining between them. The CDR3 is 15 residues long. Germline V gives CDR1 MGHDK, CDR2 SYGVNS. CDR3 protein: CASSRDTYSGNTIYF. The CDR3 region has the DNA TGTGCCAGCAGTCGGGACACCTACTCTGGAAACACCATATATTTT.

This clone showed up just a few times. The chain joins TRBV9 to TRBJ2-3; 9 bases map to TRBD2. Germline values: CDR1 SGDLS, CDR2 YYNGEE. The V and J ends lost 5 bases and 5 bases, in that order; junction bases with no gene match: 12. This CDR3 has 16 amino acids. CDR3 sequence reads: CASSRQRGARGDTQYF. The CDR3 nucleotides read TGTGCCAGCAGTCGACAGCGGGGGGCCCGCGGAGATACGCAGTATTTT.

The chain joins TRBV4-1 to TRBJ2-5, with TRBD2 matching over 8 bases. CDR3 length: 16 amino acids. Germline V lookup: CDR1 MGHRA, CDR2 YSYEKL. V lost 0 bases, J lost 5 bases, and 8 bases stayed unmatched. CDR3 sequence: CASSQDPGTRLETQYF. The CDR3, as DNA: TGCGCCAGCAGCCAAGATCCCGGGACTAGGTTGGAGACCCAGTACTTC.

The chain carries TRBV5-6 and TRBJ1-2; tentative D call: TRBD1 (5 bases). V was clipped by 2 bases and J by 8 bases, with 16 bases between them. The CDR3 has 14 amino acids. Germline CDR1 SGHDT, CDR2 YYEEEE. The CDR3 DNA is TGTGCCAGCAGCTTCGGGACGCGAGGGGACGGCTACACCTTC. Protein sequence: CASSFGTRGDGYTF.

This clone was counted only a few times. The chain employs TRBV2 and TRBJ2-7, with D tentatively TRBD2 (5 bases). The V end was cut by 0 bases, the J end by 10 bases, with 13 bases between. Germline V gene lookup returns CDR1 SNHLY and CDR2 FYNNEI. The length of the CDR3 is 13 residues. CDR3 region: CASSEAPMGRQYV. The CDR3 DNA reads TGTGCCAGCAGTGAAGCGCCGATGGGGAGACAGTACGTC.

The chain couples TRBV25-1 to TRBJ2-7, with D perhaps matching TRBD2 (5 bases). This CDR3 has 13 amino acids. CDR1 and CDR2 from the germline V gene are MGHDK and SYGVNS. Trimming removed 7 bases at V and 6 bases at J, with 16 bases between. CDR3 sequence (DNA): TGTGCCAGCAAGATCCCGGGGTCCGCCGAGCAGTACTTC. This codes for CASKIPGSAEQYF.

In its sample, this clone was seen a few times. The chain recombines TRBV7-6 with TRBJ2-3; D remains ambiguous. Germline V gene lookup returns CDR1 SGHVS and CDR2 FNYEAQ. Trimming took off 1 base at V and 2 bases at J, with 7 bases between the two ends. This CDR3 has 14 amino acids. In DNA, the CDR3 is TGTGCCAGCAGCTTAGTCGGCCTCACAGATACGCAGTATTTT. Its translation: CASSLVGLTDTQYF. Full variable domain (outside the CDR3, taken from reference TRBV7-6 and TRBJ2-3): GAGVSQSPRYKVTKRGQDVALRCDPISGHVSLYWYRQALGQGPEFLTYFNYEAQQDKSGLPNDRFSAERPEGSISTLTIQRTEQRDSAMYRCASSLVGLTDTQYFGPGTRLTVL.

This clone was seen more than once but under ten times. An end of the junction differs from the germline gene, which may be a read error. The chain carries TRBV7-9 and TRBJ2-3, with 8 bases matching TRBD1. This CDR3 region has 11 residues. From germline, CDR1 is SEHNR and CDR2 FQNEAQ (reference sequence). The CDR3, as DNA: TGCCGGACAGGGAACACAGATACGCAGTATTTT. Translated: CRTGNTDTQYF.

The chain employs TRBV6-1 and TRBJ2-1, with a possible D match to TRBD2 (5 bases). The CDR3 consists of 15 residues. Germline CDR1 reads MNHNS; CDR2 reads SASEGT. The V and J ends lost 9 bases and 3 bases respectively, with 18 bases between them. The CDR3 sequence: CASRSVTNFYNEQFF. The CDR3 DNA is TGTGCCAGTAGAAGTGTGACTAACTTCTACAATGAGCAGTTCTTC.

This clone turned up a few times. The chain employs TRBV18 and TRBJ2-7; D possibly corresponds to TRBD2 (6 bases). The V end lost 3 bases, the J end lost 6 bases, and 9 bases lay between the germline ends. The CDR3 is 12 residues long. Germline V gives CDR1 KGHSH, CDR2 LQKENI. CDR3 DNA: TGTGCCAGCTCACCCGGAGGGGTCGAGCAGTACTTC. Its translation is CASSPGGVEQYF.

This clone was recorded a few times. The junction departs from the called germline gene at one end, perhaps through a read error. The chain recombines TRBV18 with TRBJ2-3; the D gene could be TRBD1 or TRBD2 (5 bases each). The CDR3 totals 17 residues. Germline V gene lookup returns CDR1 KGHSH and CDR2 LQKENI. The CDR3 reads CASSSPRDPRLTDTQYF. CDR3 sequence (DNA): TGTGCCAGCTCATCACCCCGGGACCCCAGACTGACAGATACGCAGTATTTT.

V gene TRBV28 combines with J gene TRBJ1-5; tentatively, D is TRBD1 (6 bases). V was pared by 6 bases and J by 2 bases, with 8 bases between. This CDR3 has 13 amino acids. Germline CDR1 and CDR2: MDHEN and SYDVKM. The CDR3 protein is CASRPGGNQPQHF. The DNA for the CDR3 is TGTGCCAGCAGGCCAGGGGGCAATCAGCCCCAGCATTTT.

The rearrangement uses TRBV5-4 and TRBJ2-5; tentative D call: TRBD2 (6 bases). The germline gives CDR1 SGHNT, CDR2 YYREEE (reference sequence). The CDR3 totals 13 residues. Trimming pared 5 bases from V and 5 bases from J, leaving 13 bases between. CDR3 protein: CASSHRDFETQYF. The CDR3 coding sequence is TGTGCCAGCAGTCATCGGGACTTCGAGACCCAGTACTTC.

This clone has just one count. This chain connects TRBV18 to TRBJ2-1; 8 bases line up with TRBD1. Germline values: CDR1 KGHSH, CDR2 LQKENI. This CDR3 has 13 amino acids. V shed 5 bases, J shed 6 bases, and the junction held 3 bases outside the gene matches. CDR3 amino acids: CASSADRVNEQFF. The CDR3 DNA follows: TGTGCCAGCTCAGCGGACAGGGTCAATGAGCAGTTCTTC. Combining the CDR3 with reference TRBV18 and TRBJ2-1 gives the whole variable domain NAGVMQNPRHLVRRRGQEARLRCSPMKGHSHVYWYRQLPEEGLKFMVYLQKENIIDESGMPKERFSAEFPKEGPSILRIQQVVRGDSAAYFCASSADRVNEQFFGPGTRLTVL.

This clone appeared a few times. The rearrangement joins TRBV6-6 to TRBJ2-7; D remains ambiguous. V lost 6 bases and J lost 3, with 9 bases in between. The CDR3 sequence is 12 residues long. Germline V CDR1 and CDR2: MNHNY, SVGAGI (reference sequence). The CDR3 here is CASSRGDYEQYF. The CDR3 DNA follows: TGTGCCAGCAGCCGCGGCGACTACGAGCAGTACTTC.

This clone has only a few counts. This sequence joins TRBV4-3 and TRBJ1-6; tentative D call: TRBD1 (5 bases). CDR3 size: 16 residues. V lost 0 bases to trimming and J lost 7 bases, with 13 bases between them. From germline, CDR1 is LGHNA and CDR2 YSLEER. This CDR3 is CASSQDGYRSNSPLHF. In nucleotides, the CDR3 is TGCGCCAGCAGCCAAGACGGCTACAGGTCGAATTCACCCCTCCACTTT.